What follows are 25 T cell receptor beta chains derived from one specimen sequenced in a study of blood T cell repertoires in COVID-19. This table comes from immunoSEQ multiplex PCR, and its TCRdb copy is limited to in-frame clones, with some not included. The repertoire includes 150,000 to 200,000 clones, about 81% of them detected once, and roughly 9.1% sits in the top ten. Sequencing was carried out using peripheral blood. Receptor source: a woman in her seventies with acute or convalescent COVID-19.

The gene calls are TRBV7-8 and TRBJ2-2; 7 bases fit TRBD1. This CDR3 comprises 13 residues. The germline V gene encodes CDR1 SGHVS and CDR2 FQNEAQ. The V and J ends lost 5 bases and 7 bases, in that order; junction bases with no gene match: 4. This CDR3 reads CASSLQGSGELFF. For the CDR3, the DNA is TGTGCCAGCAGCCTACAGGGGAGCGGGGAGCTGTTTTTT.

The chain combines TRBV5-5 with TRBJ2-1, with D uncertain. The CDR3 sequence is 13 residues long. V was cut by 0 bases and J by 7 bases, with 8 bases left in between. CDR1 SGHKS and CDR2 YYEKEE come from the germline V gene (reference sequence). The CDR3: CASSLGGLNEQFF. CDR3 nucleotide sequence: TGTGCCAGCAGCTTGGGTGGGCTAAATGAGCAGTTCTTC.

The CDR3 loop reads CASSPGRSYNEQFF. The CDR3 DNA reads as TGTGCCAGCAGCCCCGGTCGTTCCTACAATGAGCAGTTCTTC. The V call is TRBV7-3, the J call TRBJ2-1; D gene unclear. This CDR3 comprises 14 residues. Per the germline V gene, CDR1 is SGHTA and CDR2 is FQGTGA. V was clipped by 5 bases and J by 1 base, with 9 bases between them. Looking up the rest from reference TRBV7-3 and TRBJ2-1 gives the full variable domain: GAGVSQTPSNKVTEKGKYVELRCDPISGHTALYWYRQSLGQGPEFLIYFQGTGAADDSGLPNDRFFAVRPEGSVSTLKIQRTERGDSAVYLCASSPGRSYNEQFFGPGTRLTVL.

The V and J genes are TRBV9 and TRBJ1-6; D might be TRBD1 (5 bases). Deletions cut 3 bases from V and 7 bases from J, with 11 bases between. This CDR3 has 14 amino acids. Germline lookup yields CDR1 SGDLS and CDR2 YYNGEE. CDR3 region: CASSEQVLNSPLHF. The CDR3 DNA reads as TGTGCCAGCAGCGAACAGGTTTTGAATTCACCCCTCCACTTT.

The CDR3 DNA reads as TGTGCCAGTAGACCCGACAGGGCGTACAATTCACCCCTCCACTTT. It encodes CASRPDRAYNSPLHF. The rearrangement joins TRBV19 to TRBJ1-6; TRBD1 matches 7 bases. The CDR3 consists of 15 residues. Germline trimming cut 6 bases from V and 7 bases from J; bases unmatched to any gene: 9. Germline V gene lookup returns CDR1 LNHDA and CDR2 SQIVND (reference sequence).

The chain combines TRBV6-5 with TRBJ2-1, with D maybe TRBD2 (6 bases). The CDR3 consists of 14 residues. V was trimmed by 0 bases and J by 3 bases, leaving 6 bases between them. Per the germline V gene, CDR1 is MNHEY and CDR2 is SVGAGI. The CDR3 DNA follows: TGTGCCAGCAGTTACTCCGGGGGCTACAATGAGCAGTTCTTC. This gives the protein CASSYSGGYNEQFF.

This clone was detected only once. The chain joins TRBV12-2 to TRBJ1-3; the D call TRBD1 from the table was never checked on the DNA. TRBV12-2 is a known pseudogene. This CDR3 spans 17 amino acids. The CDR3 sequence: CASRLELRGYSGNTIYF. For the CDR3, the DNA is TGTGCAAGTCGCTTAGAGCTCAGGGGGTACTCTGGAAACACCATATATTTT.

The chain combines TRBV2 with TRBJ1-5; D possibly corresponds to TRBD1 (6 bases). Germline values: CDR1 SNHLY, CDR2 FYNNEI. With 7 bases removed from V and 3 bases from J, the gap between germline ends came to 19 bases. The CDR3 runs 16 residues. CDR3 in DNA: TGTGCCAGCATGGGGGGGCCCGGCAAGGACAATCAGCCCCAGCATTTT. Translated, it gives CASMGGPGKDNQPQHF.

In its sample, this clone was seen a few times. The CDR3 region has the DNA TGTGCCAGCACTTGCCCAATGGCTGCGGGGGTTAACTACAATGAGCAGTTCTTC. Residues: CASTCPMAAGVNYNEQFF. V is TRBV27 and J is TRBJ2-1, with TRBD2 matching 7 bases. CDR3 length: 18 amino acids. Trimming at V came to 7 bases and at J to 3 bases, leaving 18 bases not matched to a gene. The germline V gene has CDR1 MNHEY and CDR2 SMNVEV (reference sequence).

This chain links TRBV9 with TRBJ1-1, with D tentatively TRBD1 (6 bases). Trimming removed 0 bases from V and 3 bases from J, with 18 bases in between. The germline V gene encodes CDR1 SGDLS and CDR2 YYNGEE. The CDR3 is 17 residues long. DNA for the CDR3: TGTGCCAGCAGCGTAGCTCTGGCAGGGGCGGGGGACACTGAAGCTTTCTTT. Translated, it gives CASSVALAGAGDTEAFF.

This chain links TRBV4-1 with TRBJ1-5; D remains ambiguous. The V and J ends lost 3 bases and 5 bases respectively, with 11 bases between them. Germline CDR1 reads MGHRA; CDR2 reads YSYEKL. This CDR3 is built from 14 residues. CDR3 nucleotide sequence: TGCGCCAGCAGCCACACAGCCGGGGATCAGCCCCAGCATTTT. Its protein product is CASSHTAGDQPQHF.

J is TRBJ2-3 and V is TRBV28, with 8 bases identical to TRBD2. J was trimmed by 0 bases and V by 8 bases; bases with no gene match: 25. CDR1 is MDHEN and CDR2 is SYDVKM in the germline V gene. There are 21 residues in the CDR3. The DNA of the CDR3 is TGTGCCAGCGGAACCGGGAGGGGGTTTGGCGGGGGAGTCTCTAGCACAGATACGCAGTATTTT. Translated: CASGTGRGFGGGVSSTDTQYF.

J is TRBJ1-5 and V is TRBV6-6; 8 bases are a match to TRBD1. The ends lost 4 bases at V and 6 bases at J; junction bases unmatched: 8. Per the germline V gene, CDR1 is MNHNY and CDR2 is SVGAGI (reference sequence). The CDR3 spans 15 residues. This CDR3 is CASSWAGGKGQPQHF. CDR3 DNA sequence: TGTGCCAGCAGTTGGGCAGGGGGCAAGGGTCAGCCCCAGCATTTT.

This chain uses TRBV7-2 with TRBJ1-5; D is unresolved. V was trimmed by 4 bases and J by 3 bases, leaving 13 bases between them. CDR3 length equals 15 residues. Germline V lookup: CDR1 SGHTA, CDR2 FQGNSA. As DNA, the CDR3 is TGTGCCAGCAGCTCATCCCGACATCACAATCAGCCCCAGCATTTT. Its translation is CASSSSRHHNQPQHF.

The CDR3 region has the DNA TGCGCCAGCTGGAAAACGGGGTCCTATAATTCACCCCTCCACTTT. It codes for CASWKTGSYNSPLHF. The chain couples TRBV23-1 to TRBJ1-6; D unresolved. TRBV23-1 is placed among ORFs of uncertain function. This CDR3 is built from 15 residues. V lost 8 bases and J 1 base, leaving 12 bases between the germline ends.

CDR3 sequence reads: CASSSTGRAIRFF. DNA for the CDR3: TGTGCCAGCAGCTCCACAGGGAGGGCTATTCGGTTCTTC. The chain joins TRBV7-9 to TRBJ2-1; possibly TRBD2 for D (7 bases). There are 13 residues in the CDR3. Trimming cost V 4 bases and J 15 bases, with 19 bases left between them. Germline CDR1 is SEHNR and CDR2 is FQNEAQ (reference sequence).

The V call is TRBV2, the J call TRBJ2-3; D is perhaps TRBD2 (5 bases). The CDR3 totals 14 residues. The V gene's germline CDR1 is SNHLY and CDR2 FYNNEI. The germline V and J ends were trimmed by 4 bases and 5 bases, with 13 bases remaining between them. The CDR3 protein is CASSGRRTKDTQYF. The CDR3 nucleotides are TGTGCCAGCAGTGGGAGGAGAACCAAAGATACGCAGTATTTT. Full variable domain (outside the CDR3, taken from reference TRBV2 and TRBJ2-3): EPEVTQTPSHQVTQMGQEVILRCVPISNHLYFYWYRQILGQKVEFLVSFYNNEISEKSEIFDDQFSVERPDGSNFTLKIRSTKLEDSAMYFCASSGRRTKDTQYFGPGTRLTVL.

The chain combines TRBV20-1 with TRBJ1-1; D is uncertain. This CDR3 has 11 amino acids. Trimming shortened V by 5 bases and J by 0 bases, and 4 bases separated the two germline ends. The V gene's germline CDR1 is DFQATT and CDR2 SNEGSKA (reference sequence). The CDR3 DNA reads TGCAGTGCTCCTTTGAACACTGAAGCTTTCTTT. Translating it yields CSAPLNTEAFF.

The chain couples TRBV29-1 to TRBJ2-2; TRBD2 matches 7 bases. V shed 5 bases, J shed 6 bases, and the junction held 12 bases outside the gene matches. CDR3 size: 15 residues. Per germline, CDR1 SQVTM and CDR2 ANQGSEA. The CDR3 sequence: CSVSVGGFGPGELFF. The DNA of the CDR3 is TGCAGCGTTTCAGTGGGGGGGTTTGGGCCCGGGGAGCTGTTTTTT.

Concerning this clone itself: Mismatch with germline at one junction end may stem from a read error. The chain recombines TRBV19 with TRBJ2-5; 9 nucleotides line up with TRBD1. From germline, CDR1 is LNHDA and CDR2 SQIVND (reference sequence). The CDR3 runs to 17 residues. CDR3 residues: CVSSRNDRGTIQETQYF. CDR3 DNA sequence: TGTGTCAGTAGTAGGAACGACAGGGGGACGATCCAAGAGACCCAGTACTTC.

This chain links TRBV19 with TRBJ1-1; TRBD1 agrees at 8 bases. V lost 6 bases to trimming and J lost 4 bases; unmatched junction nucleotides: 7. The germline V gene encodes CDR1 LNHDA and CDR2 SQIVND (reference sequence). This CDR3 comprises 14 residues. The DNA for the CDR3 is TGTGCCAGTAGATTACAGGGGGTTGGCACTGAAGCTTTCTTT. Translation gives CASRLQGVGTEAFF.

This chain connects TRBV29-1 to TRBJ1-1; the D gene is possibly TRBD1 (5 bases). CDR1 and CDR2 from the germline V gene are SQVTM and ANQGSEA. The CDR3 sequence is 13 residues long. Trimming removed 3 bases at V and 1 base at J, with 9 bases between. Here the CDR3 DNA reads TGCAGCGTTGAGGTAACAGGGAACACTGAAGCTTTCTTT. It is translated as CSVEVTGNTEAFF.

The J gene is TRBJ1-2, the V gene TRBV25-1, with 8 bases matching TRBD1. V shed 1 base and J 7 bases; nucleotides not matched to a gene: 11. Looked up from germline, CDR1 is MGHDK and CDR2 is SYGVNS. The CDR3 loop spans 16 amino acids. The CDR3: CASSESRLGRGLGYTF. The DNA of the CDR3 is TGTGCCAGCAGTGAATCACGCCTTGGCAGGGGGCTTGGCTACACCTTC.

The chain is built from TRBV30 and TRBJ2-3; TRBD2 is a possible D gene (6 bases). Trimming left V 8 bases short and J 9 bases short, with 18 bases between. Germline V gives CDR1 GTSNPN, CDR2 SVGIG (reference sequence). This CDR3 comprises 12 residues. CDR3 bases: TGTGCCATAGATAGCGGTGGGGCGACGCAGTATTTT. Its translation is CAIDSGGATQYF.

The rearrangement uses TRBV5-6 and TRBJ2-6; D unresolved. Germline CDR1 reads SGHDT; CDR2 reads YYEEEE. This CDR3 region has 15 residues. V was trimmed by 4 bases and J by 4 bases, leaving 12 bases between them. The CDR3 spells CASSRVVWGANVLTF. The CDR3 nucleotides are TGTGCCAGCAGCCGAGTGGTCTGGGGGGCCAACGTCCTGACTTTC. The variable domain in full, with the rest retrieved from reference TRBV5-6 and TRBJ2-6, is DAGVTQSPTHLIKTRGQQVTLRCSPKSGHDTVSWYQQALGQGPQFIFQYYEEEERQRGNFPDRFSGHQFPNYSSELNVNALLLGDSALYLCASSRVVWGANVLTFGAGSRLTVL.